The 6 T cell receptor beta chains given below trace back to one sample, sequenced in a study of molecular identifiers for immune sequencing clone quantification. TCRdb reprocessed the PCR reads with MiXCR, giving one entry per CDR3 protein. The repertoire holds around 470,000 distinct CDR3 sequences, with about a fifth as singletons. The sample comprised naive CD8+ T cells from blood, with Jurkat cell RNA spiked in. Subset specified: FACS-sorted CD8+CD4-CCR7+CD45RA+ naive T cells. The receptors were sampled from a human donor in good health. Some libraries in this study had Jurkat cell RNA spiked in.

This clonotype showed up many times. CDR3 coding DNA: TGCAGCGTTGACCCGGGACAGGGGTGGTCAGATACGCAGTATTTT. The encoded protein is CSVDPGQGWSDTQYF. The chain recombines TRBV29-1 with TRBJ2-3, with 10 bases matching TRBD1. Germline lookup yields CDR1 SQVTM and CDR2 ANQGSEA. The CDR3 contains 15 residues. J was trimmed by 4 bases and V by 3 bases; bases with no gene match: 7.

Ten or more counts support this clonotype. This chain joins TRBV7-9 and TRBJ1-1; a possible D gene is TRBD1 (5 bases). Germline CDR1 is SEHNR and CDR2 is FQNEAQ (reference sequence). The CDR3 spans 13 residues. V was cut by 5 bases and J by 7 bases, with 14 bases left in between. The CDR3 loop reads CASSPPGAFEAFF. DNA for the CDR3: TGTGCCAGCAGCCCCCCCGGGGCATTTGAAGCTTTCTTT.

The J gene is TRBJ2-2, the V gene TRBV7-9; D remains unclear. The CDR3 spans 13 residues. Trimming removed 6 bases at V and 7 bases at J, with 12 bases between. Germline loops: CDR1 SEHNR, CDR2 FQNEAQ (reference sequence). The CDR3: CASRLPSVGELFF. The CDR3 nucleotides are TGTGCCAGCAGACTCCCCTCTGTCGGGGAGCTGTTTTTT.

This clonotype came up a few times. The chain links TRBV5-3 to TRBJ2-1; TRBD2 matches at 9 bases. TRBV5-3 is identified as an open reading frame with a role that is uncertain. The CDR3 length is 20 residues. Trimming removed 8 bases from V and 3 bases from J; junction bases left unmatched: 24. The CDR3 nucleotides are TGTGCCAGCAGCCTACAATTGACAGGGTCCCTAGCGGGAATCTACAATGAGCAGTTCTTC. This codes for CASSLQLTGSLAGIYNEQFF.

A note on this clonotype: Being one base from a much bigger clone, this may be a read error. This rearrangement joins TRBV28 to TRBJ2-7; weak D call: TRBD1 (6 bases). There are 16 residues in the CDR3. Germline V gene lookup returns CDR1 MDHEN and CDR2 SYDVKM. The CDR3, as DNA: TGTGCCAGCAGTTTTTACGGTGGGGGCCAGTCCTACGAGCAGCACTTC. It yields the protein CASSFYGGGQSYEQHF.

This clonotype was counted many times. The CDR3 sequence is CATSDGTGLPFF. The CDR3 coding sequence is TGTGCCACCAGTGACGGGACAGGTCTACCTTTCTTT. This chain links TRBV24-1 with TRBJ1-1, with TRBD1 identical over 8 bases. V shed 4 bases and J 12 bases; nucleotides not matched to a gene: 6. From germline, CDR1 is KGHDR and CDR2 SFDVKD. The CDR3 is 12 residues long.